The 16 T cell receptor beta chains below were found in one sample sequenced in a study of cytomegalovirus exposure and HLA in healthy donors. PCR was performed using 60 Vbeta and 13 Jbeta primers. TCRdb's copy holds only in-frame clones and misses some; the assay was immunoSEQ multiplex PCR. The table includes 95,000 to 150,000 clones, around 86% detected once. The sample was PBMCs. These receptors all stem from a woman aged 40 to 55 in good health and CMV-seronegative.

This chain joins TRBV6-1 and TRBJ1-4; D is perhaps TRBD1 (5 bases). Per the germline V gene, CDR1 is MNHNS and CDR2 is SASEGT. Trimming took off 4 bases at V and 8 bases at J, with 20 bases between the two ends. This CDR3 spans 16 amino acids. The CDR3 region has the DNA TGTGCCAGCAGTGTCCCTTCAGGGTCACCGCTCGAAAAACTGTTTTTT. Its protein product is CASSVPSGSPLEKLFF.

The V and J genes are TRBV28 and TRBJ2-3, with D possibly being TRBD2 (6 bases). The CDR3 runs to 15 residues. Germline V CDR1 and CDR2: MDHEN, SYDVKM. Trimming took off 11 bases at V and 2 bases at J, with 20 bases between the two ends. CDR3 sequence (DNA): TGTGCCGGGGGGACGGGACGAAAGCACACAGATACGCAGTATTTT. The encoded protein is CAGGTGRKHTDTQYF.

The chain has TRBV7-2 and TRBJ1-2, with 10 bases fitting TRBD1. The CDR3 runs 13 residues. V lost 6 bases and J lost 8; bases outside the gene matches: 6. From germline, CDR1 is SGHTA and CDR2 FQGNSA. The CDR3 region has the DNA TGTGCCAGCAGTCGCGGACAGGGGGTGGGCTACACCTTC. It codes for CASSRGQGVGYTF.

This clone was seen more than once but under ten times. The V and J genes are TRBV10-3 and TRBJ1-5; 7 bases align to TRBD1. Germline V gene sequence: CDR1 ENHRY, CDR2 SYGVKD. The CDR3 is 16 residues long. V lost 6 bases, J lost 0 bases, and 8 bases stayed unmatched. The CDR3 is CAISPGQTISNQPQHF. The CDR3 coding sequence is TGTGCCATCAGCCCGGGACAGACAATTAGCAATCAGCCCCAGCATTTT.

CDR3 loop: CASSVGQGRQQQYF. DNA of the CDR3: TGCGCCAGCAGCGTCGGACAGGGGCGCCAACAGCAGTACTTC. The gene calls are TRBV5-1 and TRBJ2-7; the match to TRBD1 covers 9 bases. The V gene's germline CDR1 is SGHRS and CDR2 YFSETQ. The CDR3 totals 14 residues. V shed 4 bases, J shed 8 bases, and the junction held 10 bases outside the gene matches.

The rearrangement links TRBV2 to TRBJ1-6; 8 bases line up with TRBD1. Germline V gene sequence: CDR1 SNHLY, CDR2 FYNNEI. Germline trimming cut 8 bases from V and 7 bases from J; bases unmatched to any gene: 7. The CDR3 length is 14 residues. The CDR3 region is CASVRQGRNSPLHF. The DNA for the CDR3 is TGTGCCAGCGTTCGACAGGGGCGGAATTCACCCCTCCACTTT.

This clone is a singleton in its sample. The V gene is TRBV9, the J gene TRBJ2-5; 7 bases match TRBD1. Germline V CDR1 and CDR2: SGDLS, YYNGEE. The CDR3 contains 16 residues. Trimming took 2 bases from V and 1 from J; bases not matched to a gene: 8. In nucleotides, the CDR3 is TGTGCCAGCAGCGTGACCGGGACAGTCGGCCAAGAGACCCAGTACTTC. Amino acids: CASSVTGTVGQETQYF.

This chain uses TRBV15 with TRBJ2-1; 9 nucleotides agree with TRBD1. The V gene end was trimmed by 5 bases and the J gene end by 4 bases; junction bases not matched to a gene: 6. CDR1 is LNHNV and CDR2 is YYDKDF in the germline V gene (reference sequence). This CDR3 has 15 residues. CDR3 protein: CATSGGTGFYNEQFF. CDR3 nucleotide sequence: TGTGCCACCAGCGGTGGGACAGGGTTTTACAATGAGCAGTTCTTC.

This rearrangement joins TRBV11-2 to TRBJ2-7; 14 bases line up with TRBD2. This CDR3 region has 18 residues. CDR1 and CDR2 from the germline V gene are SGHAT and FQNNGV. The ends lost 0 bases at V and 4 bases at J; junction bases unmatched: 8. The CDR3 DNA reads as TGTGCCAGCAGCTTAGATCTAGGGACTAGCGGGAGCCGGTACGAGCAGTACTTC. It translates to CASSLDLGTSGSRYEQYF.

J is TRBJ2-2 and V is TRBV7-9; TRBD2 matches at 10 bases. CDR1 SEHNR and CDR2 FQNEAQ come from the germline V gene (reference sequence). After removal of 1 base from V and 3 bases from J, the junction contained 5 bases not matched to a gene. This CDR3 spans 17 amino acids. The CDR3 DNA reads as TGTGCCAGCAGCTTAGGCGTACTAGCGGGATACACCGGGGAGCTGTTTTTT. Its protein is CASSLGVLAGYTGELFF.

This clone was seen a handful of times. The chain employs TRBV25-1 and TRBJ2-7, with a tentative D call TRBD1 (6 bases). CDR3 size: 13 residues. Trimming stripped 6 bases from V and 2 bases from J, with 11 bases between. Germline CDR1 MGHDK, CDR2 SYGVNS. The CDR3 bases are TGTGCCAGCAGCGGAGACAGGCCCTACGAGCAGTACTTC. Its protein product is CASSGDRPYEQYF.

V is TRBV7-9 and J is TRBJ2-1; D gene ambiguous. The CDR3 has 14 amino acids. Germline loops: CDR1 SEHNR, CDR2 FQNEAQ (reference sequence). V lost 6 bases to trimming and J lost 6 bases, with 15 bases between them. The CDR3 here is CASRSWSDTNEQFF. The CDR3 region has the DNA TGTGCCAGCAGGTCCTGGTCCGACACCAATGAGCAGTTCTTC.

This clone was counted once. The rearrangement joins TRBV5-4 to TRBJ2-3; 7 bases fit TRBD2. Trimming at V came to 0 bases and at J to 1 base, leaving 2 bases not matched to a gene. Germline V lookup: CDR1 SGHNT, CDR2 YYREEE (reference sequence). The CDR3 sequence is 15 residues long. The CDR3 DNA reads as TGTGCCAGCAGCTTGGGTGGGGGGGGCACAGATACGCAGTATTTT. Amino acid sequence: CASSLGGGGTDTQYF.

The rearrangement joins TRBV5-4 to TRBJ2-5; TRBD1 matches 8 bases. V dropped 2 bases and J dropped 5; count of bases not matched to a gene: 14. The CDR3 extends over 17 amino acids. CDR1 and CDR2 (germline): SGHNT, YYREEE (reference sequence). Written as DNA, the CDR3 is TGTGCCAGCAGCTTCCTTATCTCCGGGACAGGTTCGGAGACCCAGTACTTC. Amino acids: CASSFLISGTGSETQYF.

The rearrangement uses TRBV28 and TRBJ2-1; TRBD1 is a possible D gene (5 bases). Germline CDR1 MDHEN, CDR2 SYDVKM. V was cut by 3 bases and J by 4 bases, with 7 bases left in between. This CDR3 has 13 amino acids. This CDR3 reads CASSLKGYNEQFF. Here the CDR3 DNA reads TGTGCCAGCAGTTTGAAGGGGTACAATGAGCAGTTCTTC.

The CDR3 is CATSRDRVRNQPQHF. CDR3 DNA: TGTGCCACCAGCAGAGACAGGGTCCGCAATCAGCCCCAGCATTTT. The chain uses TRBV15 and TRBJ1-5; possible D gene TRBD1, 5 bases. Trimming removed 0 bases from V and 2 bases from J, with 8 bases in between. Germline CDR1 is LNHNV and CDR2 is YYDKDF (reference sequence). CDR3 length equals 15 residues.